A selection of T cell receptor beta chains follows, all from one sample in a study of T cell repertoires in cytomegalovirus infection. TCRdb used MiXCR to reprocess the reads, holding one entry per CDR3 protein. The sample includes approximately 170,000 distinct CDR3 sequences, around 14% seen only once; the top ten take 25% to 30%. Sequenced material: PBMCs. The origin of the receptors is a human donor in good health (CMV status not recorded). Some clones in this sample may be carry-over from other donors' samples. The CDR3 runs from the conserved cysteine through the conserved F or W. D genes are given only for firm matches. Expanded clones are given a class, and other clones once, few, many or no size at all.

d_call	v_call	clone_size	j_call	cdr3_aa	cdr3_nt
-	TRBV11-3	many	TRBJ2-1	CASSLGPIQRDEQFF	TGTGCCAGCAGCCTGGGACCCATCCAGAGGGATGAGCAGTTCTTC
-	TRBV6-6	many	TRBJ1-5	CASTRTLDSNQPQHF	TGTGCCAGCACCAGGACGCTTGATAGCAATCAGCCCCAGCATTTT
-	TRBV15	few	TRBJ2-7	CATSRDQGPGRWQYF	TGTGCCACCAGCAGAGATCAAGGTCCGGGACGCTGGCAGTACTTC
TRBD1	TRBV15	many	TRBJ1-5	CATSGTGSRQPQHF	TGTGCCACCAGTGGGACAGGGTCCCGTCAGCCCCAGCATTTT
-	TRBV20-1	-	TRBJ2-1	CSAKTPSYNEQFF	TGCAGTGCCAAGACACCGTCCTACAATGAGCAGTTCTTC
TRBD1	TRBV6-6	-	TRBJ1-5	CASSYAWTGETQPQHF	TGTGCCAGCAGTTACGCTTGGACAGGGGAGACTCAGCCCCAGCATTTT
-	TRBV7-6	many	TRBJ1-2	CASSQNVYGYTF	TGTGCCAGCAGCCAGAACGTCTATGGCTACACCTTC
-	TRBV25-1	-	TRBJ1-1	CATWGGTEAFF	TGTGCCACCTGGGGCGGAACTGAAGCTTTCTTT
-	TRBV10-3	-	TRBJ1-1	CAIRDSQYTEAFF	TGTGCCATCAGGGACAGCCAGTACACTGAAGCTTTCTTT
-	TRBV2	-	TRBJ1-1	CASTQGYTEAFF	TGTGCCAGCACCCAAGGCTACACTGAAGCTTTCTTT
TRBD1	TRBV28	many	TRBJ1-1	CASSGDSLNTEAFF	TGTGCCAGCAGTGGGGACAGCCTGAACACTGAAGCTTTCTTT
-	TRBV6-1	-	TRBJ1-1	CASSEATPNTEAFF	TGTGCCAGCAGTGAAGCAACACCGAACACTGAAGCTTTCTTT
-	TRBV7-2	many	TRBJ2-3	CASSFYGRRTQYF	TGTGCCAGCAGCTTTTATGGGAGGCGGACGCAGTATTTT
TRBD1	TRBV7-9	many	TRBJ1-2	CASSAPGQTLYGYTF	TGTGCCAGCAGCGCACCGGGACAGACCCTCTATGGCTACACCTTC
TRBD2	TRBV7-9	few	TRBJ2-7	CASSSQAGGPYEQYF	TGTGCCAGCAGCTCCCAAGCGGGGGGGCCCTACGAGCAGTACTTC
-	TRBV7-2	few	TRBJ2-4	CASSPDGSRAKNIQYF	TGTGCCAGCAGCCCTGACGGGTCTCGGGCCAAAAACATTCAGTACTTC
TRBD1	TRBV7-3	-	TRBJ2-7	CASSKQGAGEQYF	TGTGCCAGCAGCAAACAGGGGGCGGGTGAGCAGTACTTC
-	TRBV19	-	TRBJ2-7	CASSPRGAGSEQYF	TGTGCCAGTAGCCCGAGAGGGGCTGGAAGCGAGCAGTACTTC
-	TRBV5-1	few	TRBJ2-7	CASSSENYEQYF	TGCGCCAGCAGCTCGGAGAACTACGAGCAGTACTTC
TRBD1	TRBV7-9	many	TRBJ2-7	CASSFGQGARYEQYF	TGTGCCAGCAGCTTTGGACAGGGGGCGAGGTACGAGCAGTACTTC
-	TRBV20-1	-	TRBJ1-1	CSAILDEMNTEAFF	TGCAGTGCTATCCTCGACGAGATGAACACTGAAGCTTTCTTT
-	TRBV5-1	-	TRBJ1-2	CASSLSGREGYTF	TGCGCCAGCAGCTTGTCGGGACGAGAGGGCTACACCTTC
-	TRBV11-2	-	TRBJ2-5	CASSPRSETQYF	TGTGCCAGCAGCCCGAGAAGCGAGACCCAGTACTTC
-	TRBV7-8	few	TRBJ1-3	CASSSRTPNSGNTIYF	TGTGCCAGCAGCTCCCGGACGCCTAACTCTGGAAACACCATATATTTT